This T cell receptor beta chain was captured in a study of cytomegalovirus exposure and HLA in healthy donors. For the study at large: An early release of data contained roughly 86 million unique TCRs, which came from HLA-typed donors. Study-wide results and limits: Presence/absence results assume similar sequencing depth per donor, which may not hold. According to the study, 160 or so TCR beta chains were cytomegalovirus-associated. Based on reports, TCR beta sequences accurately predicted HLA-A and HLA-B alleles for most subjects.

This CDR3 has 15 residues. Germline V lookup: CDR1 SGHRS, CDR2 YFSETQ. Trimming left V 1 base short and J 1 base short, with 10 bases between. Concerning this clone: Its antigen is currently unknown.

The study ran its PCR with 60 Vbeta and 13 Jbeta primers. TCRdb's copy holds only in-frame clones and misses some; the assay was immunoSEQ multiplex PCR. The sample lists 150,000 to 200,000 clones, about three quarters occurring once. The sequencing input was PBMCs. The clonotype originates from a woman aged 40 to 50 in good health and CMV-seropositive. V gene TRBV5-1 combines with J gene TRBJ2-3; tentatively, D is TRBD1 (6 bases). The CDR3 nucleotides read TGCGCCAGCAGCTTGCTCGAGGGGGGCACAGATACGCAGTATTTT. This sequence encodes CASSLLEGGTDTQYF.